This T cell receptor (beta chain) was sequenced in a study of control samples from healthy donors and cancer patients. Produced via immunoSEQ multiplex PCR; TCRdb's table is partial and in-frame only. The sample yields about 70,000 clones, 70% to 90% seen once. This clone was seen more than once but under ten times. The ends were cut back, 5 bases at V and 2 bases at J, with 13 bases in the middle. This CDR3 has 16 residues. Per germline, CDR1 MNHEY and CDR2 SMNVEV (reference sequence). The TCR comes from a woman between 50 and 59 years old with head and neck cancer. The chain has TRBV27 and TRBJ2-6; tentative D call: TRBD1 (6 bases). The sequenced sample was PBMCs. The CDR3 nucleotides read TGTGCCAGCAGTGCCATACAGGGAACTGGGGCCAACGTCCTGACTTTC. It encodes CASSAIQGTGANVLTF.